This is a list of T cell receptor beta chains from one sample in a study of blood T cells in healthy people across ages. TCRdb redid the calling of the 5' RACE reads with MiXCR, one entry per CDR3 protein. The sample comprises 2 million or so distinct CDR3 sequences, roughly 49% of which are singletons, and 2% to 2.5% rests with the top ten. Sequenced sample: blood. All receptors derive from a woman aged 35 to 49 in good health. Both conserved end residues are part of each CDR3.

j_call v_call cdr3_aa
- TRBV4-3 CASSQQPGLANEQYF
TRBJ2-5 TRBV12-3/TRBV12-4 CASSLQGMETQYF
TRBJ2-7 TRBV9 CASSVGGGAYYEQYF
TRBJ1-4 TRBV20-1 CSARAGTATNEKLFF
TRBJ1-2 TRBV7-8 CASSLAPGGSNYGYTF
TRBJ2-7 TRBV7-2 CASSSWAGGNEQYF
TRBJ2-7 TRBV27 CASTHGEGNEQYF
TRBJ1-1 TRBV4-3 CASSLTTWTGGQDTEAFF
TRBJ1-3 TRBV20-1 CSAAGNTIYF
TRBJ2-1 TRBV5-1 CASNLPGKGVEQFF
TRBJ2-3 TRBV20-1 CSANRAGPRDTQYF
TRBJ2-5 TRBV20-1 CGARVVAGTLSKTQYF
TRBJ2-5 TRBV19 CASSYKEETQYF
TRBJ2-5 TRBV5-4 CASSLVGPQGETQYF
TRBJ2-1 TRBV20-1 CSPRAGGYNEQFF
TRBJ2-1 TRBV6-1 CASSVVGGWNEQFF
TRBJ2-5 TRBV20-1 CSASPLLAGEETQYF
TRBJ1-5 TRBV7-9 CASSAPGPHQPQHF
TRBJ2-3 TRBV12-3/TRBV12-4 CASSETLPTDTQYF
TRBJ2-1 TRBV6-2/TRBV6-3 CASSNAGTSGTSYNEQFF
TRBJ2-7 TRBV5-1 CASSERQQSYEQYF
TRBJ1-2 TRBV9 CASSVQTGISGYTF
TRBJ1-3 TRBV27 CASSMGAGAAGNTIYF
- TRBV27 CASSFEAPRYNEQYF
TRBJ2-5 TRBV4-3 CASSRGLAESSWEQYF
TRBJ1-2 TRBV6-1 CASSETRAGYLNYGYTF
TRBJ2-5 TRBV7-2 CASSLATNRANEQYF
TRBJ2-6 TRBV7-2 CASSPQASGANVLTF
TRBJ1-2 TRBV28 CASSFLAESHSYYGYTF
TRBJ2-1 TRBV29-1 CSVDRQAYNEQFF
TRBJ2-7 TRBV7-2 CASSIQGANSYEQYF
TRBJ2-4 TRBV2 CASVGQGSEQYF
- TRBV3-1 CASSGGLGNEQYF
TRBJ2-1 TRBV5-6 CASSFGRQGYNEQFF
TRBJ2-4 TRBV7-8 CASSSSQGAKNIQYF
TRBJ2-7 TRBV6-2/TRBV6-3 CASSRGGQVSYEQYF
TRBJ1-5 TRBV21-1 CARGDVGGPKEGNQPQHF
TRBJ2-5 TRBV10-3 CAIRGDRSPETQYF
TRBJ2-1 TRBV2 CASSTQGLNEQFF
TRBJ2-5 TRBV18 CASSPVIGGETQYF
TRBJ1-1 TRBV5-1 CASRVQHMNTEAFF
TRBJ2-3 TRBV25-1 CASSAGGTATGDTQYF
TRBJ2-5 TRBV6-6 CASKQIQETQYF
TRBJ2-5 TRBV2 CASSEDRGEQETQYF
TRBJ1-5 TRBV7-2 CASRLRAGSNQPQHF
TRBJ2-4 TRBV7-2 CASSLLPAGGLDIQYF
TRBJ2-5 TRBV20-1 CSAYGLSRETQYF
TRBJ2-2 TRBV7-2 CASSRRQGAGELFF